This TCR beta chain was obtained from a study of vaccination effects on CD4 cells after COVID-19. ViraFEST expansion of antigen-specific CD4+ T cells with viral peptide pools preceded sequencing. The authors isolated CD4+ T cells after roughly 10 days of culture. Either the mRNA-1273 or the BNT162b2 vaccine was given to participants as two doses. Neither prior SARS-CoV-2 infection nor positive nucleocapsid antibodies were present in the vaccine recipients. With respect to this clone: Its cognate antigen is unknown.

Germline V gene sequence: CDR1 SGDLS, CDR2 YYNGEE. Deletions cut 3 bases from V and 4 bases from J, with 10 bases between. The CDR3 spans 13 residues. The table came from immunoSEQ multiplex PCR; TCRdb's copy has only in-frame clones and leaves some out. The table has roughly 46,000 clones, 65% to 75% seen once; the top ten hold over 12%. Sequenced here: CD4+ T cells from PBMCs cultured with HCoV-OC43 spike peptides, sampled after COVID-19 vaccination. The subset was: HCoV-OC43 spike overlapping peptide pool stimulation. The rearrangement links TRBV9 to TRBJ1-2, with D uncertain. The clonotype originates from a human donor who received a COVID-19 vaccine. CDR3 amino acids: CASSAHSRYGYTF. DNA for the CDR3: TGTGCCAGCAGCGCCCACAGCCGCTATGGCTACACCTTC.